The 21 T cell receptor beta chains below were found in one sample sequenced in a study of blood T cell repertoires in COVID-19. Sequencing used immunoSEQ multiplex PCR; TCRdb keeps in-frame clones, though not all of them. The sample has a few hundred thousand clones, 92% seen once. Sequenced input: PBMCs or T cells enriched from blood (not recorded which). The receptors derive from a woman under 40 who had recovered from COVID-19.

CDR3 loop: CASSSIRGASGSPGATQYF. CDR3 nucleotide sequence: TGTGCCAGCAGCTCCATTAGGGGCGCTAGCGGGAGCCCAGGCGCGACGCAGTATTTT. This sequence joins TRBV7-3 and TRBJ2-3; TRBD2 matches 10 bases. V lost 4 bases, J lost 9 bases, and 22 bases stayed unmatched. Germline values: CDR1 SGHTA, CDR2 FQGTGA. The CDR3 totals 19 residues.

CDR3 residues: CASTPLGGYNEQFF. The CDR3 DNA reads as TGTGCCAGCACCCCCTTGGGGGGCTACAATGAGCAGTTCTTC. The genes are TRBV28 and TRBJ2-1; D is perhaps TRBD2 (6 bases). Germline loops: CDR1 MDHEN, CDR2 SYDVKM. The CDR3 is 14 amino acids. Trimming cost V 7 bases and J 3 bases, with 13 bases left between them.

The CDR3 DNA reads as TGTGCCAGCACACCGGGGGATGGGGCCGGGGCCAACGTCCTGACTTTC. Translated: CASTPGDGAGANVLTF. This sequence joins TRBV28 and TRBJ2-6; D possibly corresponds to TRBD2 (6 bases). The CDR3 sequence is 16 residues long. The ends were cut back, 7 bases at V and 4 bases at J, with 17 bases in the middle. Germline CDR1 MDHEN, CDR2 SYDVKM.

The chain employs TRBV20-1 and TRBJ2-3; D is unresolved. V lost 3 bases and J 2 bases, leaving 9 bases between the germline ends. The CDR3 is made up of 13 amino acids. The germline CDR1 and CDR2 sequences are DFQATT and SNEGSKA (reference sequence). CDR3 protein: CSASHGHTDTQYF. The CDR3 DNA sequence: TGCAGTGCTAGTCATGGCCACACAGATACGCAGTATTTT.

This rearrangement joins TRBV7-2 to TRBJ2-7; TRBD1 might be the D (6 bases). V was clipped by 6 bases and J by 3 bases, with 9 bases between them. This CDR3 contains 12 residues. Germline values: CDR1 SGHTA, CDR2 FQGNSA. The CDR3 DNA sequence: TGTGCCAGCAGTCCCAGGGGCTACGAGCAGTACTTC. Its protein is CASSPRGYEQYF.

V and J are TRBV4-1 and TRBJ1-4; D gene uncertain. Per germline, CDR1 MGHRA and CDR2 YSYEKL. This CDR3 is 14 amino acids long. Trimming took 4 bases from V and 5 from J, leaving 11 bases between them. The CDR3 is CASSPGVLNEKLFF. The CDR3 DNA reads TGCGCCAGCAGCCCGGGTGTCCTCAATGAAAAACTGTTTTTT.

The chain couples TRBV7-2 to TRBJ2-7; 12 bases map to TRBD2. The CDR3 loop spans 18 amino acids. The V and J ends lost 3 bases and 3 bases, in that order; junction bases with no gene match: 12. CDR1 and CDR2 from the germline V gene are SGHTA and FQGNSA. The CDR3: CASSLRTSGDNVYYEQYF. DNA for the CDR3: TGTGCCAGCAGCTTGAGGACTAGCGGGGATAACGTATACTACGAGCAGTACTTC.

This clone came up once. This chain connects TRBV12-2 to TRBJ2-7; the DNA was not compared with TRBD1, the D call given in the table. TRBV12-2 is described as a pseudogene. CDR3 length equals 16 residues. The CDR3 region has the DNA TGTGCAAGTCGCTTAGTATTAGTCGACAGGGTCTACGAGCAGTACTTC. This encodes CASRLVLVDRVYEQYF.

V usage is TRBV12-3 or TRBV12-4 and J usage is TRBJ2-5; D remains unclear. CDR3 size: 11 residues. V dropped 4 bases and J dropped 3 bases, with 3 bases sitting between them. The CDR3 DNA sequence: TGTGCCAGCAGTTATAAAGAGACCCAGTACTTC. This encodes CASSYKETQYF.

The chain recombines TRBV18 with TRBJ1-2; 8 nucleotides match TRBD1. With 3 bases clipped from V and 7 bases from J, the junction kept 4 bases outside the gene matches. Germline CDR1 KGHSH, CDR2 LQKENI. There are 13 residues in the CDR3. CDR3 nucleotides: TGTGCCAGCTCACCGACAGGGGAGAGTGGCTACACCTTC. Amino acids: CASSPTGESGYTF.

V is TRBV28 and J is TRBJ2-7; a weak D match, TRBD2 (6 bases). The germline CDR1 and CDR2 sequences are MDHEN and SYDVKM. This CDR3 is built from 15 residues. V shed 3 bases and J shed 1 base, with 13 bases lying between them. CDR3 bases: TGTGCCAGCAGTTTCGGGGCAGCGGGTTCCTACGAGCAGTACTTC. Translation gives CASSFGAAGSYEQYF.

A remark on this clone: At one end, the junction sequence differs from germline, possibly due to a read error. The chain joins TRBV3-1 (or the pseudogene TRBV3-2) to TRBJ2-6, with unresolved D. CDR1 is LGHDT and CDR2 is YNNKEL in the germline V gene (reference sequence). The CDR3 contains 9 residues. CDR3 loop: CASSATPAF. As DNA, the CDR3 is TGTGCCAGCAGTGCCACACCCGCATTT.

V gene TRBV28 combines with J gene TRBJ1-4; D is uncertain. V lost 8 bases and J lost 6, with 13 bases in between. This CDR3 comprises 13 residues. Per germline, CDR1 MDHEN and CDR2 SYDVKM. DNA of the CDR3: TGTGCCAGCTCGGAGGGAGGGTATGAAAAACTGTTTTTT. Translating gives CASSEGGYEKLFF.

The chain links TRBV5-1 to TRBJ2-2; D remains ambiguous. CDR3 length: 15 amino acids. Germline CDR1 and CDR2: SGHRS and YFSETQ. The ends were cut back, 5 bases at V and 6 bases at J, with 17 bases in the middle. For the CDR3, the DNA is TGCGCCAGCAGTGGCGAGGCCAACGCCCCCGGGGAGCTGTTTTTT. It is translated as CASSGEANAPGELFF.

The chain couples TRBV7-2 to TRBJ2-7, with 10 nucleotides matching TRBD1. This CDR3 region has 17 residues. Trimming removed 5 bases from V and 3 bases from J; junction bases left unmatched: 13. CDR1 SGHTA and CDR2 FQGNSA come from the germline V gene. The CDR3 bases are TGTGCCAGCAGCGCCGGACAGGGGGGCCCTTTGTTCTACGAGCAGTACTTC. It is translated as CASSAGQGGPLFYEQYF.

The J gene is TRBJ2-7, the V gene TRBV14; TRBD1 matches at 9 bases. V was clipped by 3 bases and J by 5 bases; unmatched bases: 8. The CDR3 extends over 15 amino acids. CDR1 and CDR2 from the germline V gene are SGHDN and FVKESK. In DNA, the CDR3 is TGTGCCAGCAGCCACCCCGGGACAGGGCTAAACGAGCAGTACTTC. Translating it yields CASSHPGTGLNEQYF.

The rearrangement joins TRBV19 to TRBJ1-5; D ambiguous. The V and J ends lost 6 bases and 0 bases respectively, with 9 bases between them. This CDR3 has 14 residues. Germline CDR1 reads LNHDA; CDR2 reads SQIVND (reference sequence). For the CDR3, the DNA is TGTGCCAGTAGCCCCCGGGATAGCAATCAGCCCCAGCATTTT. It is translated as CASSPRDSNQPQHF.

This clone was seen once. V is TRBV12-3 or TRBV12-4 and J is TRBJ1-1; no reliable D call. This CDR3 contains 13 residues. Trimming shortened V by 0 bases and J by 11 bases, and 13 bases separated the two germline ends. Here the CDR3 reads CASSLAGPGVAFF. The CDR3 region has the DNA TGTGCCAGCAGTTTAGCAGGGCCCGGGGTGGCTTTCTTT.

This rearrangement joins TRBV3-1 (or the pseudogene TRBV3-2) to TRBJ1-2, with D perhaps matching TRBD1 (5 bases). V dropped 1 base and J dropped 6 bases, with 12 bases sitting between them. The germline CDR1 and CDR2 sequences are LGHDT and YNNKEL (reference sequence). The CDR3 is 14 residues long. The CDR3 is CASSQGIRADGYTF. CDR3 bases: TGTGCCAGCAGCCAAGGGATCAGGGCGGATGGCTACACCTTC.

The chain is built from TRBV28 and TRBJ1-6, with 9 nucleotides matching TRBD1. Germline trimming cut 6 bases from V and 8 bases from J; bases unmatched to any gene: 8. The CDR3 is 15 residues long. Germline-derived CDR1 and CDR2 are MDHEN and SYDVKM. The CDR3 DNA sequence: TGTGCCAGCAGCATTACGGACAGGGGCTATTCACCCCTCCACTTT. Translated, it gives CASSITDRGYSPLHF.

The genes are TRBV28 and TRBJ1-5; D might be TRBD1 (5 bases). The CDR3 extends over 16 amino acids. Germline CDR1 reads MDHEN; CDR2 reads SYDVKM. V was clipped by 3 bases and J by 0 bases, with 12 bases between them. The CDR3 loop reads CASSLAGLYSNQPQHF. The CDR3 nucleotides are TGTGCCAGCAGTTTGGCGGGGCTGTATAGCAATCAGCCCCAGCATTTT.